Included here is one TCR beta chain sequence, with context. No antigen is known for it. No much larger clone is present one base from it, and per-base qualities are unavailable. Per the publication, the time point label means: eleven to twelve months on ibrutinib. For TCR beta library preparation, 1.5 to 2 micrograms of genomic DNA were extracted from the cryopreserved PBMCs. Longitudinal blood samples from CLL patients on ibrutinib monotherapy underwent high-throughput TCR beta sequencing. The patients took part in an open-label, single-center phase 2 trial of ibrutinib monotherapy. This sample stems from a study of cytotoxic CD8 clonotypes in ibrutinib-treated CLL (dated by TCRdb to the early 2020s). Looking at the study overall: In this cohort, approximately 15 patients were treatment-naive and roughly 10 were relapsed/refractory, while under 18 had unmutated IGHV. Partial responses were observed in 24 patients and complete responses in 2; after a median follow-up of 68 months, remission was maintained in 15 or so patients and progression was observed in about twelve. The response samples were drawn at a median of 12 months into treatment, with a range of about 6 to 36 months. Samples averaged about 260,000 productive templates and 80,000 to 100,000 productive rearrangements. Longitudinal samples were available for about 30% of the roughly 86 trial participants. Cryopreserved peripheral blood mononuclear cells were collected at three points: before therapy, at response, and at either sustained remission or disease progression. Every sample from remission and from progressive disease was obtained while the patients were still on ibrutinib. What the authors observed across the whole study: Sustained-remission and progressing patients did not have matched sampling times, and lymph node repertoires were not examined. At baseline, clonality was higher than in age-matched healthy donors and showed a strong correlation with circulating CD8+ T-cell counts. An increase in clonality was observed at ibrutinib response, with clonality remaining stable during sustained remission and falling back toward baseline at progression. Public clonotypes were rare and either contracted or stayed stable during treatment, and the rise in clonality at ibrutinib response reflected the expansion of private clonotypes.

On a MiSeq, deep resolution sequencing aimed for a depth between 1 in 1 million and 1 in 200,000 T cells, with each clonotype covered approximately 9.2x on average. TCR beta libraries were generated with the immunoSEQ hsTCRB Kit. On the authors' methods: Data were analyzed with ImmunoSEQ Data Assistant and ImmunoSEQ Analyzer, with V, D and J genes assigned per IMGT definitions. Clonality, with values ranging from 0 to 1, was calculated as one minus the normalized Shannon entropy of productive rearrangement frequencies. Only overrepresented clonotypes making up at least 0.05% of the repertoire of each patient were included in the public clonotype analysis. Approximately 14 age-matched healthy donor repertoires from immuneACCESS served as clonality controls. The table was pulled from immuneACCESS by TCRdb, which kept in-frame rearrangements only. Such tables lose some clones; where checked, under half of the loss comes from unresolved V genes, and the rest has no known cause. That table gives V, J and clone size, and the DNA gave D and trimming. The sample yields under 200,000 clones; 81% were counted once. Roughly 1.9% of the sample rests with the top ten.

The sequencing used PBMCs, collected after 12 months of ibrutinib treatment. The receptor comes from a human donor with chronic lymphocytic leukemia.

The CDR3 protein is CASSPTENYGYTF. The DNA is as follows: TGCGCCAGCAGCCCGACAGAGAACTATGGCTACACCTTC. The chain joins TRBV4-3 to TRBJ1-2; D gene: possibly TRBD1, on 5 matching bases. From cysteine to phenylalanine, the CDR3 is 13 amino acids long. Left in the record is the CDR3 DNA by itself, 39 bases read in frame from the first base. The junction carries 8 bases between V and J, which are trimmed by 4 bases and 2 bases respectively. The germline V gene provides CDR1 LGHNA and CDR2 YSLEER.